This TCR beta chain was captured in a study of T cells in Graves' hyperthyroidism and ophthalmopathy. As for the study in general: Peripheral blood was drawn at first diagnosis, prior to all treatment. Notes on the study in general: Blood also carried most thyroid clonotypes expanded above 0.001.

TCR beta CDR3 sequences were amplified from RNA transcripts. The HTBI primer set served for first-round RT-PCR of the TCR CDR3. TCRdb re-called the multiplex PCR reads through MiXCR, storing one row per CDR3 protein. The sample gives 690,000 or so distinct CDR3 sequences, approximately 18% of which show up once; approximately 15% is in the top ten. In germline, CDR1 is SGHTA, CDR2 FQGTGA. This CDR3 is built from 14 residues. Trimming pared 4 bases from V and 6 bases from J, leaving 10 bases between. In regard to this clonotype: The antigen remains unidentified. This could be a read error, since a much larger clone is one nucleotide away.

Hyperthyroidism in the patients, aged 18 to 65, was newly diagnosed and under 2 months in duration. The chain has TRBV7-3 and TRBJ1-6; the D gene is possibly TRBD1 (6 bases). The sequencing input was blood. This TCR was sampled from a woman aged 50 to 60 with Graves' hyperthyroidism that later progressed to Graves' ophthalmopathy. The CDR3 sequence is CASSSGQPNSPLHF. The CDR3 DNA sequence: TGTGCCAGCAGCTCCGGACAGCCTAATTCACCCCTCCACTTT. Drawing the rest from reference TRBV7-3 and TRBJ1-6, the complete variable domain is GAGVSQTPSNKVTEKGKYVELRCDPISGHTALYWYRQSLGQGPEFLIYFQGTGAADDSGLPNDRFFAVRPEGSVSTLKIQRTERGDSAVYLCASSSGQPNSPLHFGNGTRLTVT.